Listed below are T cell receptor beta chains from one sample, sequenced in a study of T-cell memory formation after mild COVID-19. TCRdb reanalysed the 5' RACE reads using MiXCR and keeps one entry per CDR3 protein. The sample holds about 170,000 distinct CDR3 sequences, approximately 13% seen once. Material for sequencing was PBMCs or a T cell subset sorted from them (not recorded which). These receptors were obtained from a man between 18 and 35 years old who had mild COVID-19 (a few samples of this study predate the infection). Cell type and time point are not known. The conserved cysteine and the conserved F or W are not part of the CDR3 here.

TRBJ2-1,TRBV2,ASRLQTYNEQF
TRBJ2-1,TRBV6-1,ASSGSGTGRQRRNEQF
TRBJ1-2,TRBV12-3/TRBV12-4,ASSLGNKPGFYGYT
TRBJ1-2,TRBV28,ASSSTGGYT
TRBJ1-1,TRBV15,ATSRGGGRVLAEAF
TRBJ1-1,TRBV7-3,ASSADRVVVRTEAF
TRBJ2-7,TRBV7-2,ASSLPTYEQY
TRBJ2-1,TRBV20-1,SASVLAGASSYNEQF
TRBJ1-1,TRBV5-1,ASSLDGGWEAF
TRBJ2-2,TRBV11-1,ASSSDMGLSTGELF
TRBJ2-3,TRBV4-3,ASSQGAGYTDTQY
TRBJ1-5,TRBV7-2,ASSSQGGNQPQH
TRBJ2-1,TRBV27,ASSPQGLSLREQF
TRBJ2-2,TRBV7-3,ASSGQGTGELF
TRBJ2-5,TRBV7-9,ASRTSGGKETQY
TRBJ1-6,TRBV7-9,ASSLATGTSSSYNSPLH
TRBJ2-5,TRBV7-3,ASSLSGGEETQY
TRBJ1-6,TRBV20-1,SARDRRTGQSPLH
TRBJ2-1,TRBV12-3/TRBV12-4,ASCGWDLSDEQF
TRBJ2-3,TRBV5-4,ASSKKGLAGNTDTQY
TRBJ1-2,TRBV6-5,ASSYTDGTNYGYT
TRBJ1-1,TRBV6-6,ASSPRQRSDTEG
TRBJ2-3,TRBV28,ASSLFRRSGGVDTQY